Below, 6 T cell receptor beta chains from the same sample are listed, as sequenced in a study of blood T cell repertoires in COVID-19. Produced via immunoSEQ multiplex PCR; TCRdb's table is partial and in-frame only. The sample lists 220,000 or so clones; around four fifths were seen once. The specimen sequenced was peripheral blood. These TCRs come from an elderly woman with acute or convalescent COVID-19.

This clone occurred a few times. The rearrangement links TRBV2 to TRBJ1-4, with TRBD1 matching over 10 bases. The germline CDR1 and CDR2 sequences are SNHLY and FYNNEI. V lost 4 bases to trimming and J lost 8 bases; unmatched junction nucleotides: 7. The CDR3 totals 15 residues. DNA for the CDR3: TGTGCCAGCAGTGGCCCGGGACAGGGGCAAGAAAAACTGTTTTTT. It codes for CASSGPGQGQEKLFF.

In DNA form, the CDR3 reads TGTGCCAGCAGTTACTCAGGAGGCTCCTATAATTCACCCCTCCACTTT. Residues: CASSYSGGSYNSPLHF. This chain links TRBV6-5 with TRBJ1-6, with D unclear. The V end lost 0 bases, the J end lost 0 bases, and 6 bases lay between the germline ends. CDR1 is MNHEY and CDR2 is SVGAGI in the germline V gene. The CDR3 loop spans 16 amino acids.

This clone came up many times. V gene TRBV5-6 combines with J gene TRBJ2-5, with D tentatively TRBD2 (6 bases). The length of the CDR3 is 15 residues. Germline assignment: CDR1 SGHDT and CDR2 YYEEEE. The germline V and J ends were trimmed by 2 bases and 5 bases, with 16 bases remaining between them. The CDR3 nucleotides are TGTGCCAGCAGCTTCGTTGCCGGGAGCGGTGAGACCCAGTACTTC. Translated, it gives CASSFVAGSGETQYF.

V is TRBV4-3 and J is TRBJ1-2; D is unresolved. The V end lost 0 bases, the J end lost 4 bases, and 12 bases lay between the germline ends. This CDR3 comprises 15 residues. Germline V gene sequence: CDR1 LGHNA, CDR2 YSLEER. CDR3 DNA sequence: TGCGCCAGCAGCCAAGATAACCAGGTGTCCTATGGCTACACCTTC. Translating it yields CASSQDNQVSYGYTF.

The chain uses TRBV28 and TRBJ2-6; D not resolved. The germline V gene has CDR1 MDHEN and CDR2 SYDVKM. The length of the CDR3 is 15 residues. The ends were cut back, 2 bases at V and 2 bases at J, with 7 bases in the middle. CDR3: CASSLQRTGANVLTF. The CDR3 DNA is TGTGCCAGCAGTTTACAGAGGACTGGGGCCAACGTCCTGACTTTC.

The CDR3 loop reads CASSPQLATNEKLFF. The CDR3 DNA sequence: TGTGCCAGCAGCCCTCAACTAGCAACTAATGAAAAACTGTTTTTT. The rearrangement links TRBV7-2 to TRBJ1-4, with unresolved D. Trimming removed 5 bases at V and 0 bases at J, with 10 bases between. Germline V gene sequence: CDR1 SGHTA, CDR2 FQGNSA. The CDR3 sequence is 15 residues long.